This T cell receptor (beta chain) was obtained from a study of CD8 T cells in Susac syndrome. Study-level points and caveats: The greatest CD8+ clonal expansion in Susac occurred in TEMRA cells and in active patients.

With random hexamers, reverse transcription was performed on about 0.5 to 1 ug of RNA. immunoSEQ multiplex PCR amplified TCR beta CDR3 across 54 Vbeta, 13 Jbeta. MiXCR, run by TCRdb on the immunoSEQ multiplex PCR reads, gives a single entry per CDR3 protein. The profile shows fewer than 90,000 distinct CDR3 sequences, about 94% of them singletons. As to this clonotype: The antigen remains unidentified.

Germline CDR1 and CDR2: KGHSH and LQKENI. The CDR3 is made up of 12 amino acids. V dropped 8 bases and J dropped 5 bases, with 11 bases sitting between them. The sample taken for sequencing was CD8+ T cells from PBMCs. This clonotype was sampled from a human donor with Susac syndrome. The rearrangement uses TRBV18 and TRBJ2-3; tentatively, D is TRBD1 or TRBD2 (5 bases each). The CDR3 region is CASGMGVDTQYF. CDR3 DNA: TGTGCCAGCGGCATGGGGGTAGATACGCAGTATTTT. Full variable domain (missing parts from reference TRBV18 and TRBJ2-3): NAGVMQNPRHLVRRRGQEARLRCSPMKGHSHVYWYRQLPEEGLKFMVYLQKENIIDESGMPKERFSAEFPKEGPSILRIQQVVRGDSAAYFCASGMGVDTQYFGPGTRLTVL.